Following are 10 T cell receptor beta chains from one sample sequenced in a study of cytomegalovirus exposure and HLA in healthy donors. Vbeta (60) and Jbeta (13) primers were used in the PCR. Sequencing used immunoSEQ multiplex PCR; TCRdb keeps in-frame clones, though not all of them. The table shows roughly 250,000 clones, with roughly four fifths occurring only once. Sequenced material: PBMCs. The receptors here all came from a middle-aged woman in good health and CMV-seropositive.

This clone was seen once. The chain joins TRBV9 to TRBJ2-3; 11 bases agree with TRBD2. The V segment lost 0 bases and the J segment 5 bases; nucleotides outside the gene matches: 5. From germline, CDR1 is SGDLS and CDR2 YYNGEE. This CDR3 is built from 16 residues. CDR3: CASSVALAGGGDTQYF. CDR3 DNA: TGTGCCAGCAGCGTAGCTCTAGCGGGAGGAGGAGATACGCAGTATTTT.

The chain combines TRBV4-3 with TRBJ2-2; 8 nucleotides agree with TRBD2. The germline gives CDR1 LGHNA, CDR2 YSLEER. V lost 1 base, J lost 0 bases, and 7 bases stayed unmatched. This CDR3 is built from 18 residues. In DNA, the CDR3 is TGCGCCAGCAGCCAAGCAGCGGGAGCGTCCGCGAACACCGGGGAGCTGTTTTTT. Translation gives CASSQAAGASANTGELFF.

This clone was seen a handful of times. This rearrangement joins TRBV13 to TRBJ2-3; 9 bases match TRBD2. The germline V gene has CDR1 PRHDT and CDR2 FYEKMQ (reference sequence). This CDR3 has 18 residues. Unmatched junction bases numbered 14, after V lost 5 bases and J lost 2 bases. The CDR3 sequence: CASSPRVLAGILTDTQYF. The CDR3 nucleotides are TGTGCCAGCAGCCCCCGCGTGCTAGCGGGGATACTCACAGATACGCAGTATTTT.

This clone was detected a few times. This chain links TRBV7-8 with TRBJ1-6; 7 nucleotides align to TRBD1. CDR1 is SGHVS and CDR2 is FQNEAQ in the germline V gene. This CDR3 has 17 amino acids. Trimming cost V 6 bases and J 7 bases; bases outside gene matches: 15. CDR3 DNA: TGTGCCAGCAGAGGTGTAAGGGCAGGGGGATCCAATTCACCCCTCCACTTT. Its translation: CASRGVRAGGSNSPLHF.

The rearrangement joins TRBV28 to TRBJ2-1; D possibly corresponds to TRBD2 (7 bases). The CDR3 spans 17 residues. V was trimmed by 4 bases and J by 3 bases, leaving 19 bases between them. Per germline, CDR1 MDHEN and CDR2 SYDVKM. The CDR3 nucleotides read TGTGCCAGCAGTTCTGGCTACAGGGAGGGCGGCTACAATGAGCAGTTCTTC. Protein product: CASSSGYREGGYNEQFF.

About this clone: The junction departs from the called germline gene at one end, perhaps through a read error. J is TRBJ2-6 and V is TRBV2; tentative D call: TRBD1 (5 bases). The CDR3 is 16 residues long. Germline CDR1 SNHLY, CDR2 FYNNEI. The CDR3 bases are TGTGCCAGCACTTTAGGGCTTGGCTCTGGGGCCAACGGCCTGACTTTC. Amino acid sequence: CASTLGLGSGANGLTF.

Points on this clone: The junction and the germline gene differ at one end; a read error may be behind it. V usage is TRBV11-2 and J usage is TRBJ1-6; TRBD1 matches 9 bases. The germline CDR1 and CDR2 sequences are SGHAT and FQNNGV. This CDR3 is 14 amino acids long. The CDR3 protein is CASSSGQGNSPPHF. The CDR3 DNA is TGTGCCAGCAGCTCGGGACAGGGAAATTCACCCCCCCACTTT.

Here the CDR3 reads CASSLGTALAKNIQYF. The CDR3, as DNA: TGCGCCAGCAGCTTGGGGACAGCATTAGCCAAAAACATTCAGTACTTC. This chain connects TRBV5-1 to TRBJ2-4, with D perhaps matching TRBD1 (6 bases). Germline CDR1 is SGHRS and CDR2 is YFSETQ. Between the trimmed V and J ends, which lost 0 bases and 0 bases, there was a span of 10 bases. This CDR3 is 16 amino acids long.

CDR3 DNA sequence: TGCGCCAGCAGCTTCAGCGGCACAGATACGCAGTATTTT. Translated, it gives CASSFSGTDTQYF. The rearrangement links TRBV4-3 to TRBJ2-3, with D hard to call. This CDR3 contains 13 residues. Per the germline V gene, CDR1 is LGHNA and CDR2 is YSLEER. The ends were cut back, 5 bases at V and 1 base at J, with 7 bases in the middle.

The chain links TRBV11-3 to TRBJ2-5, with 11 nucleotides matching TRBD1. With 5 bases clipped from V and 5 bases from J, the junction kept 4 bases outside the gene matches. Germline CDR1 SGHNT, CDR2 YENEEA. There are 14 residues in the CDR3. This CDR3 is CASSTRTGGETQYF. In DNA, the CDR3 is TGTGCCAGCAGCACCCGGACAGGGGGCGAGACCCAGTACTTC.